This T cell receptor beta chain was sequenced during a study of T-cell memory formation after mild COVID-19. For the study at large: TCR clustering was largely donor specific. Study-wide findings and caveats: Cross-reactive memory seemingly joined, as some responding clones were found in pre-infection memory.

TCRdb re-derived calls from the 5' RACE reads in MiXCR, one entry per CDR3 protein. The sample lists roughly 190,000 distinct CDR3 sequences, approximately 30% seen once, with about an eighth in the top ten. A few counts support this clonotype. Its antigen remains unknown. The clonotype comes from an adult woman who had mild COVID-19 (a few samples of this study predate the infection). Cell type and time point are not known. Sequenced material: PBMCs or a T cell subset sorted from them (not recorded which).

The CDR3 sequence is CASSSGGTGFQPQHF. DNA of the CDR3: TGTGCCAGCAGCTCGGGAGGCACAGGGTTTCAGCCCCAGCATTTT. J is TRBJ1-5 and V is TRBV12-3 or TRBV12-4, with TRBD1 as a possible D gene (6 bases). Trimming left V 6 bases short and J 6 bases short, with 18 bases between. The CDR3 is 15 residues long.